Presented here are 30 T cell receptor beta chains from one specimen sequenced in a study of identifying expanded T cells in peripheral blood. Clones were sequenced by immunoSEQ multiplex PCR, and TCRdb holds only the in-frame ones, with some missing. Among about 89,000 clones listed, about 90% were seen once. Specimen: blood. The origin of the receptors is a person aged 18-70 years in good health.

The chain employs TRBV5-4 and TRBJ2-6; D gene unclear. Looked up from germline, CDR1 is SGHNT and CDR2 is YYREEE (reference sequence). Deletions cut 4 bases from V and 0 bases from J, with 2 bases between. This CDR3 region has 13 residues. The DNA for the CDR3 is TGTGCCAGCAGCGGCTCTGGGGCCAACGTCCTGACTTTC. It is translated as CASSGSGANVLTF.

CDR3 protein: CATDRAMTDTQYF. In DNA, the CDR3 is TGTGCCACAGACAGGGCGATGACAGATACGCAGTATTTT. This sequence joins TRBV30 and TRBJ2-3, with 7 bases lining up with TRBD1. The germline CDR1 and CDR2 sequences are GTSNPN and SVGIG (reference sequence). The CDR3 extends over 13 amino acids. V trimming: 8 bases; J trimming: 3 bases; junction bases outside the gene matches: 8.

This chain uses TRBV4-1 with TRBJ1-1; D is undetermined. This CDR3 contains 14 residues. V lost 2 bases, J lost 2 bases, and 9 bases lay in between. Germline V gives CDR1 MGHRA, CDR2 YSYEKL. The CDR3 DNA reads TGCGCCAGCAGCCAACCGGCGGGTAACACTGAAGCTTTCTTT. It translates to CASSQPAGNTEAFF.

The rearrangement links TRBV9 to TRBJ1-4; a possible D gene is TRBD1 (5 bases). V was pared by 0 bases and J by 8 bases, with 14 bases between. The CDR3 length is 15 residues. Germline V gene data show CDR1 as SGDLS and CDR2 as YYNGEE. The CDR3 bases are TGTGCCAGCAGCGTAGGACTGCAGGGAATCGAAAAACTGTTTTTT. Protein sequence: CASSVGLQGIEKLFF.

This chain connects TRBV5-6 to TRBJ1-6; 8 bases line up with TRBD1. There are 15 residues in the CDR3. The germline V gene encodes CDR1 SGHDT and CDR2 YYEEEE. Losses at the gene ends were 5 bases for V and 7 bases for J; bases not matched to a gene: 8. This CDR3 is CASSWDRMLNSPLHF. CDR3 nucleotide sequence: TGTGCCAGCAGTTGGGACAGGATGTTGAATTCACCCCTCCACTTT.

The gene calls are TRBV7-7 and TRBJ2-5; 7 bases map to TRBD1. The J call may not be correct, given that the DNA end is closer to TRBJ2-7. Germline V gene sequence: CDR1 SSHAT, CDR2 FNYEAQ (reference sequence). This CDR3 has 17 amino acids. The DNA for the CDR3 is TGTGCCAGCAGCCCGTGGCTAAGGGACAGCCTCTCCTACGAGCAGTACTTC. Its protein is CASSPWLRDSLSYEQYF.

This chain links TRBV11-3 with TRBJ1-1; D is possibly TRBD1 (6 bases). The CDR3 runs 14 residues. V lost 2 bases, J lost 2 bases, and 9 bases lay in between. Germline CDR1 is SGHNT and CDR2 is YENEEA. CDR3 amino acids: CASSLQGRNTEAFF. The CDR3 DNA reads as TGTGCCAGCAGCTTACAGGGGCGCAACACTGAAGCTTTCTTT. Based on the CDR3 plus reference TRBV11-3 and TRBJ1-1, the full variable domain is EAGVVQSPRYKIIEKKQPVAFWCNPISGHNTLYWYLQNLGQGPELLIRYENEEAVDDSQLPKDRFSAERLKGVDSTLKIQPAELGDSAVYLCASSLQGRNTEAFFGQGTRLTVV.

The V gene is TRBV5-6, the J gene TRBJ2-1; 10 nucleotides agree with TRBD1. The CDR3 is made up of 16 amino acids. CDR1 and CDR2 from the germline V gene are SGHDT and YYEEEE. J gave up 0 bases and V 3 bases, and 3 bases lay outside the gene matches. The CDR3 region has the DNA TGTGCCAGCAGCTGGACAGGGGGATCCTCCTACAATGAGCAGTTCTTC. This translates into CASSWTGGSSYNEQFF.

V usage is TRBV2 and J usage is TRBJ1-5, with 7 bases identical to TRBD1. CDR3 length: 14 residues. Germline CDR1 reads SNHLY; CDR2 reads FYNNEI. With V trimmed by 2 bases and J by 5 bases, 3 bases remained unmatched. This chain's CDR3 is CASSEWQGDQPQHF. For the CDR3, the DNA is TGTGCCAGCAGTGAATGGCAGGGGGATCAGCCCCAGCATTTT.

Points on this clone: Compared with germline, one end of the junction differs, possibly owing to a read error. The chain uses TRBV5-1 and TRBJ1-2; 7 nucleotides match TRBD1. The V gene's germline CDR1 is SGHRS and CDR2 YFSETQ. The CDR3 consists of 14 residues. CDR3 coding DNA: TGCGCCAGCAGCTTGGCGGCGGGACAGAGCCCATCAATCTTC. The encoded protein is CASSLAAGQSPSIF.

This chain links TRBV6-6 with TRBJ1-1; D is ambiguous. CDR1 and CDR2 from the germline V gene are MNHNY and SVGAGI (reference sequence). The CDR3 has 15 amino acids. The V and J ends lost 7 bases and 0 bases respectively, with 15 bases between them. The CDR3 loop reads CASTRSLSLNTEAFF. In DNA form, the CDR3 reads TGTGCCAGCACGCGATCCTTAAGCCTGAACACTGAAGCTTTCTTT.

The CDR3 loop reads CASSVEAVDTQYF. CDR3 coding DNA: TGTGCCAGCAGCGTAGAGGCAGTTGATACGCAGTATTTT. The chain combines TRBV9 with TRBJ2-3; unclear D gene. This CDR3 has 13 residues. Germline V lookup: CDR1 SGDLS, CDR2 YYNGEE. V shed 0 bases and J shed 6 bases, with 8 bases lying between them.

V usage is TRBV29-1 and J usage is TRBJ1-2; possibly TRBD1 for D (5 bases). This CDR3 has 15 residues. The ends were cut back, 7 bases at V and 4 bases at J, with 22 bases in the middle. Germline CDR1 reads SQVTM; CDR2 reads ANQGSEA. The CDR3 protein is CSAYISRVYSYGYTF. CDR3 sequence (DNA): TGCAGCGCCTATATATCCAGGGTCTATAGCTATGGCTACACCTTC.

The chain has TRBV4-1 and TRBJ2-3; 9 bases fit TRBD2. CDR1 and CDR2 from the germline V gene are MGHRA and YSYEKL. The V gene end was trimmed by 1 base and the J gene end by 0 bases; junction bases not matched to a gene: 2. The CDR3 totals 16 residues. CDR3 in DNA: TGCGCCAGCAGCCAAGCTGGGACTAGCAGCACAGATACGCAGTATTTT. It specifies CASSQAGTSSTDTQYF.

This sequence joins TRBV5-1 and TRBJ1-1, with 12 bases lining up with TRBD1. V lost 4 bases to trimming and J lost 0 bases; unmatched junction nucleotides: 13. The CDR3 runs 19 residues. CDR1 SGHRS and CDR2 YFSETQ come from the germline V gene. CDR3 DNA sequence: TGCGCCAGCAGCCCTGGGACAGGGGGCCCCAATATTCTGAACACTGAAGCTTTCTTT. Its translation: CASSPGTGGPNILNTEAFF.

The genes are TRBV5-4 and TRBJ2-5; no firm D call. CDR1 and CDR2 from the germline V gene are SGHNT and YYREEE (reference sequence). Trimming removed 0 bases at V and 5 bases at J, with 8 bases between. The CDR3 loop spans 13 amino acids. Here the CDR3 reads CASSLDGWETQYF. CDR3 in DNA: TGTGCCAGCAGCTTGGATGGGTGGGAGACCCAGTACTTC.

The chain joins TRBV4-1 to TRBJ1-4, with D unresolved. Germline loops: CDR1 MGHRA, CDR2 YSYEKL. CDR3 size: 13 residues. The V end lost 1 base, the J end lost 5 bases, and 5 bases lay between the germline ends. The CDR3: CASSQGPNEKLFF. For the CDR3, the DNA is TGCGCCAGCAGCCAAGGACCCAATGAAAAACTGTTTTTT.

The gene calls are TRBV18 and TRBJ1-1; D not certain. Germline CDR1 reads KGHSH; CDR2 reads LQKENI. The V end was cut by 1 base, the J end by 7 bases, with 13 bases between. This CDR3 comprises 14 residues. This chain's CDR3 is CASSPRAGLSEAFF. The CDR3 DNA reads TGTGCCAGCTCACCACGGGCAGGTTTAAGTGAAGCTTTCTTT.

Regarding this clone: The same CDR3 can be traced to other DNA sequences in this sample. CDR3 protein: CASSLLRGQPQHF. Written as DNA, the CDR3 is TGTGCCAGCAGTTTGTTAAGAGGGCAGCCCCAGCATTTT. The V and J genes are TRBV27 and TRBJ1-5, with D hard to call. CDR1 and CDR2 from the germline V gene are MNHEY and SMNVEV (reference sequence). This CDR3 comprises 13 residues. V lost 3 bases and J lost 7, with 10 bases in between.

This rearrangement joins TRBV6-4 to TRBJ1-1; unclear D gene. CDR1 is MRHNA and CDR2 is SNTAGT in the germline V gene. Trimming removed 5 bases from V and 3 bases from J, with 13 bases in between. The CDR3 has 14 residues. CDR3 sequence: CASSNHFTDTEAFF. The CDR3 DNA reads TGTGCCAGCAGTAACCACTTTACGGACACTGAAGCTTTCTTT.

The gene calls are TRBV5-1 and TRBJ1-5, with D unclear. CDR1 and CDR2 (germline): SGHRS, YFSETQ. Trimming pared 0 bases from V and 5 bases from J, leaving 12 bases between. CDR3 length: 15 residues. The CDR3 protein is CASSLVAGRHQPQHF. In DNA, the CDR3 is TGCGCCAGCAGCTTGGTGGCGGGGAGGCATCAGCCCCAGCATTTT.

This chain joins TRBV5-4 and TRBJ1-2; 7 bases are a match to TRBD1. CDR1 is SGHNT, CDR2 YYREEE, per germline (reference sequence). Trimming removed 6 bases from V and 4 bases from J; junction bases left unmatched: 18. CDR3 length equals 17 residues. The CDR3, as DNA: TGTGCCAGCAACCGCCCATTAGCAAGGGGGCCTGTCTATGGCTACACCTTC. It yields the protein CASNRPLARGPVYGYTF.

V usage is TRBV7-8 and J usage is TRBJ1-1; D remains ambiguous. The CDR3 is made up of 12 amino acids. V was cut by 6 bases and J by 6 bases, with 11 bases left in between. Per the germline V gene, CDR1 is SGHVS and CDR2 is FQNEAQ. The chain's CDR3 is CASRNPQAEAFF. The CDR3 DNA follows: TGTGCCAGCAGAAATCCCCAGGCTGAAGCTTTCTTT.

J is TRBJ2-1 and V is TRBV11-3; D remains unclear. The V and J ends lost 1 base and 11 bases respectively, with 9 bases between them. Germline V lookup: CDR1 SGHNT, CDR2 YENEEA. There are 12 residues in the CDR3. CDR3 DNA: TGTGCCAGCAGCTTAGGAGGCACTCAGCAGTTCTTC. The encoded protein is CASSLGGTQQFF.

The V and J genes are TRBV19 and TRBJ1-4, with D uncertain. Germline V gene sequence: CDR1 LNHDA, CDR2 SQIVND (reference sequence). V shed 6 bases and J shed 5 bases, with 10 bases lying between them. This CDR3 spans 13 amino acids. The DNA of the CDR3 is TGTGCCAGTAGAACTCGTAAGAATGAAAAACTGTTTTTT. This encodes CASRTRKNEKLFF.

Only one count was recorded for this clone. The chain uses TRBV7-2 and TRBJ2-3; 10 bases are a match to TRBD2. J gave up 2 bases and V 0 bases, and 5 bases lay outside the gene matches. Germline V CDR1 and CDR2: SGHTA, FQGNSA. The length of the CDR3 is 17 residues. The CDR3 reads CASSLAASGGYTDTQYF. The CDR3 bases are TGTGCCAGCAGCTTAGCGGCTAGCGGGGGATACACAGATACGCAGTATTTT.

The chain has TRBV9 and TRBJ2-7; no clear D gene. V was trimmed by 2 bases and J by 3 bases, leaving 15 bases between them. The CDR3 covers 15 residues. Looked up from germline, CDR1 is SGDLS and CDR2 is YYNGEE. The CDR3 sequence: CASSVRPDNRYEQYF. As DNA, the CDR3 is TGTGCCAGCAGCGTGAGGCCCGATAACCGCTACGAGCAGTACTTC.

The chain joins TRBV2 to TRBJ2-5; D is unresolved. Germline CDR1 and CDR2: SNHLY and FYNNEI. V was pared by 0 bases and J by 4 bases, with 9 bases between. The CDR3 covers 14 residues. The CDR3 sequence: CASSEAGGRETQYF. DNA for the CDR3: TGTGCCAGCAGTGAAGCAGGCGGTCGAGAGACCCAGTACTTC.

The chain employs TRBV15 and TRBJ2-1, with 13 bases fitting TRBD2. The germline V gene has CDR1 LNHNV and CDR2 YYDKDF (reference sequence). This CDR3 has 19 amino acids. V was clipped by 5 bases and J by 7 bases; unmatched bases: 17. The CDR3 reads CATSVHLGGTSGDENEQFF. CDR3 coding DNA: TGTGCCACCAGCGTACATTTAGGGGGGACTAGCGGGGACGAGAATGAGCAGTTCTTC.

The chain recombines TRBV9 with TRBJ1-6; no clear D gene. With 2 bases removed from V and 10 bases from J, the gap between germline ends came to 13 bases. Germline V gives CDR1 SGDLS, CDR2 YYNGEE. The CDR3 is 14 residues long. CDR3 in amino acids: CASSVSGSLSPLHF. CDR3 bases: TGTGCCAGCAGCGTTTCGGGTTCTTTGTCACCCCTCCACTTT.